Given below is one T cell receptor (beta chain) in context. The V gene's germline CDR1 is SGHRS and CDR2 YFSETQ. This CDR3 has 15 amino acids. V lost 4 bases and J lost 5, with 18 bases in between. According to the study, TCR beta libraries were built with iRepertoire HTBI primers and CDR3-region Arm-PCR. TCRdb called the multiplex PCR reads again in MiXCR, with one record for every CDR3 protein. Of about 440,000 distinct CDR3 sequences in the sample, approximately 15% are singletons; the top ten hold 16%. The record originates from a study of regulatory T cells in long-lasting Graves disease. As for time point: newly diagnosed GD, antithyroid drugs for less than 3 months. The TCR library was prepared using RNA isolated from PBMCs. Graves' disease diagnosis followed American Thyroid Association guidelines. The same sample was also studied in work on T cells in Graves' hyperthyroidism and ophthalmopathy. That source adds: TCR CDR3 underwent first-round RT-PCR with the HTBI primer set. Among clonotypes expanded in thyroid above 0.001, most were also found in blood.

This sample comprised peripheral blood mononuclear cells (PBMCs), obtained at new diagnosis, from a patient treated with antithyroid drugs. The TCR was taken from a woman between 25 and 40 years old with Graves disease. The V call is TRBV5-1, the J call TRBJ2-5; possibly TRBD2 for D (6 bases). The CDR3 is CASSPRDGGSETQYF. CDR3 DNA: TGCGCCAGCAGCCCCCGGGACGGGGGATCGGAGACCCAGTACTTC.